This TCR beta chain was obtained from a study of STAT5B mutations in CD4+ large granular lymphocyte leukemia. Overall study: Among healthy donors, a particular HLA allele went with more CDR3 'QG' motifs.

A word on this clone: Its antigen remains unknown.

The CDR3 covers 11 residues. CDR1 is SGHVS and CDR2 is FQNEAQ in the germline V gene. The V end was cut by 5 bases, the J end by 4 bases, with 6 bases between. Overall study findings and caveats: Patient CD4-sorted repertoires stayed more clonal than healthy ones after leukemic-clone removal. No patients shared main leukemic clonotypes, though approximately 26% appeared at low frequency elsewhere. Compared with healthy controls (2/35), patient top clones favored TRBV06 (8/27).

Produced via immunoSEQ multiplex PCR; TCRdb's table is partial and in-frame only. The profile covers just over 40,000 clones, with 80% to 90% appearing a single time and 3% to 4.5% taken by the ten largest. This TCR was sampled from a human donor in good health. The rearrangement uses TRBV7-8 and TRBJ2-7; no clear D gene. The source material was CD4+ T cells from blood buffy coats. CDR3 DNA sequence: TGTGCCAGCAGCCCATATTACGAGCAGTACTTC. Protein: CASSPYYEQYF.